This T cell receptor beta chain comes out of a study of breast tumors, draining lymph nodes, adjacent tissues listed by TCRdb under 2016. Broadly, across the study: TCR beta repertoires were compared across tumor, adjacent nontumor tissue and axillary lymph nodes obtained from breast cancer patients. The study was designed to assess the relationships and possible T-cell exchange between tumor, surrounding tissue and draining lymph node repertoires in human breast cancer.

Concerning this clonotype: The antigen it recognizes is unknown. This may stem from a read error, because a much larger clone lies one nucleotide away.

Sequencing took place on an Illumina HiSeq 2000. TCR beta chain libraries were generated by multiplex PCR amplification. High-throughput sequencing was used to analyze the amplified TCR beta chain products. TCRdb applied fastp at Q25 and MiXCR to the public reads, then kept only in-frame beta chains. Entries that share a CDR3 protein sequence are merged under the most common genes and DNA. In all, the sample holds tens of thousands of distinct CDR3 sequences, and more than 20% of those were seen once. Together, the top ten hold about 8% of the sample. The investigation overall reported the following: A scenario in which most tumor T cells derive from the lymph node and then expand within tumor tissue was judged to be consistent with the data. Rather than being directly demonstrated, the conclusion that tumor T cells originate in lymph nodes was presented as consistent with a hypothesis. Tumor and nontumor tissue repertoires were found to be significantly more similar in luminal-like than in basal-like breast cancer. Tumor T-cell repertoires showed less diversity than lymph node repertoires and more diversity than nontumor tissue repertoires, and tumor T-cell repertoires showed preferential V and J gene usage.

The sequenced sample consisted of breast tumor tissue. This clonotype originated in a female donor with breast cancer. Some clones in this sample may be carry-over from other donors' samples.

The nucleotides read TGTGCCAGCACCAGTATGGCAGGAAACACCATATATTTT. Translation gives CASTSMAGNTIYF. The chain is made from TRBV11-2 and TRBJ1-3; too little of a D gene remains to name it. The CDR3 runs 13 residues from the cysteine to the phenylalanine. Only the CDR3 portion is preserved as DNA: 39 bases, with reading frame beginning at the first base. CDR1 and CDR2 are read off the germline V gene as SGHAT and FQNNGV. V gives up 7 bases and J gives up 4 bases, and the segment between their germline ends measures 11 bases.